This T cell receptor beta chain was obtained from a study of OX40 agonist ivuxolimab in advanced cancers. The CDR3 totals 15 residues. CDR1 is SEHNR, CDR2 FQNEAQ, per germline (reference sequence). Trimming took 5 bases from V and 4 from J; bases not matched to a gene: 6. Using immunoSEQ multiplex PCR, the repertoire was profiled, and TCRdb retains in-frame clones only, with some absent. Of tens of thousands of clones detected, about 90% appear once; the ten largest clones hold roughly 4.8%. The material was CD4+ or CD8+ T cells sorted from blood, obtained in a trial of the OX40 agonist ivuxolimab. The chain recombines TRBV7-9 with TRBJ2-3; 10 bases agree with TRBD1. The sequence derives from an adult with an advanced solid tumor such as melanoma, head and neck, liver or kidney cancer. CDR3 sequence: CASSPGTGDSDTQYF. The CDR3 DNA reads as TGTGCCAGCAGCCCCGGGACAGGGGACTCAGATACGCAGTATTTT.